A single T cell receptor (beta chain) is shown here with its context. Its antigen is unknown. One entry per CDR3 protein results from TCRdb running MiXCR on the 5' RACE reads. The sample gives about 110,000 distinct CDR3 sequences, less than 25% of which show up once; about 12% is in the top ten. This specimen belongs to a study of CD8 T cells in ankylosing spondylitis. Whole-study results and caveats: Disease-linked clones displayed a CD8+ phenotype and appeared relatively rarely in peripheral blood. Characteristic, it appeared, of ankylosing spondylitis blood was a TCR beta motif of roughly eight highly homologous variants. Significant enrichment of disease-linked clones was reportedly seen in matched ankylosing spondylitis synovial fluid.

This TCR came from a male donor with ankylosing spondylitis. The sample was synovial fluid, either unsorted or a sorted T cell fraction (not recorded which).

For the CDR3, the DNA is TGTGCCAGCAGTGTACGAGCGGGGGGCATATCGGGCAATGAGCAGTTCTTC. It is translated as CASSVRAGGISGNEQFF. The rearrangement links TRBV2 to TRBJ2-1; the match to TRBD2 covers 9 bases. The germline V gene has CDR1 SNHLY and CDR2 FYNNEI. The V segment lost 4 bases and the J segment 6 bases; nucleotides outside the gene matches: 13. This CDR3 comprises 17 residues.